This TCR beta chain was identified during a study of blood T cell repertoires in COVID-19. The CDR3 is 15 residues long. Trimming took 1 base from V and 4 from J, leaving 16 bases between them. Looked up from germline, CDR1 is GTSNPN and CDR2 is SVGIG (reference sequence). Data came from immunoSEQ multiplex PCR; TCRdb stores just in-frame clones and leaves some out. Here the sample spans around 620,000 clones, about 90% being singletons. The sequence came from a woman younger than 35 with acute or convalescent COVID-19. The specimen sequenced was peripheral blood. This chain connects TRBV30 to TRBJ1-2; D gene unclear. CDR3 sequence reads: CAWSGWRHNFYGYTF. The DNA for the CDR3 is TGTGCCTGGAGTGGGTGGCGACATAATTTCTATGGCTACACCTTC.